This passage covers 25 T cell receptor beta chains from one sample sequenced in a study of tumor-infiltrating lymphocytes in primary liver carcinoma. Co-extracting RNA and DNA was done with 20-30 mg of unsorted bulk tissue as input. TCR beta cDNA was made from 500 ng total RNA with a constant-region primer. Generation of the TCR beta libraries relied on three nested multiplex PCR rounds using slightly modified ARM-PCR. Forward primers for TRBV1-TRBV30 and a C-beta reverse primer served the first two PCR rounds, at approximately 10 cycles each. MiXCR was run by TCRdb on the multiplex PCR reads, yielding one entry per CDR3 protein. The sample lists 70,000 to 75,000 distinct CDR3 sequences, 60% to 75% occurring once. Sequenced material: liver tumor tissue from sampling region 4. Noted subset: tumor region T4, right-lateral pole. These receptors originate from a man aged 40-50 years with primary liver carcinoma and hepatitis B virus infection.

The chain has TRBV20-1 and TRBJ2-3; 7 positions match TRBD1. Germline V gene lookup returns CDR1 DFQATT and CDR2 SNEGSKA (reference sequence). This CDR3 is 16 amino acids long. The V segment lost 0 bases and the J segment 2 bases; nucleotides outside the gene matches: 8. CDR3 nucleotide sequence: TGCAGTGCTAGAGATCTGCAGGGGGTTTTCACAGATACGCAGTATTTT. It yields the protein CSARDLQGVFTDTQYF.

In its sample, this clonotype was seen many times. The J gene is TRBJ2-5, the V gene TRBV29-1; a weak D match, TRBD2 (7 bases). Trimming stripped 5 bases from V and 2 bases from J, with 15 bases between. Germline assignment: CDR1 SQVTM and CDR2 ANQGSEA. The CDR3 runs to 14 residues. The CDR3: CSVKSGTLQETQYF. The CDR3 bases are TGCAGCGTTAAGAGCGGGACACTTCAAGAGACCCAGTACTTC.

On this clonotype: The junction departs from the called germline gene at one end, perhaps through a read error. The chain is built from TRBV6-5 and TRBJ2-6; 7 bases match TRBD1. The germline V gene encodes CDR1 MNHEY and CDR2 SVGAGI. CDR3 length: 16 residues. CDR3 protein: CVSRTGPESGANALTF. CDR3 coding DNA: TGTGTCAGCAGGACAGGTCCTGAGTCTGGGGCCAACGCCCTGACTTTC.

V usage is TRBV6-1 and J usage is TRBJ2-7; 8 bases align to TRBD2. The V segment lost 4 bases and the J segment 8 bases; nucleotides outside the gene matches: 13. This CDR3 comprises 15 residues. Germline-derived CDR1 and CDR2 are MNHNS and SASEGT. CDR3 amino acids: CASSGRGGVDHQQYF. CDR3 nucleotides: TGTGCCAGCAGTGGCCGGGGGGGGGTCGACCACCAGCAGTACTTC.

Points on this clonotype: The junction departs from the called germline gene at one end, perhaps through a read error. V gene TRBV7-9 combines with J gene TRBJ2-2; 7 nucleotides match TRBD2. The germline V gene has CDR1 SEHNR and CDR2 FQNEAQ (reference sequence). The CDR3 totals 12 residues. The CDR3 DNA reads TGTGCCATGAGCTTTAACAGCGGGGAGCTGTTCTTT. This codes for CAMSFNSGELFF.

Details on this clonotype: The final CDR3 position lacks the conserved phenylalanine or tryptophan, pointing to a likely read error. J is TRBJ1-4 and V is TRBV29-1; D not resolved. Germline CDR1 and CDR2: SQVTM and ANQGSEA. Trimming pared 4 bases from V and 8 bases from J, leaving 14 bases between. The CDR3 is 13 amino acids. CDR3 protein: CSVAGLAEEKLFL. The DNA for the CDR3 is TGCAGCGTTGCTGGTCTTGCGGAAGAAAAACTGTTTCTT.

This clonotype showed up just once. One end of the junction varies from germline; a read error may be responsible. The chain links TRBV12-3 or TRBV12-4 to TRBJ2-5; TRBD2 matches 7 bases. CDR3 length equals 15 residues. The CDR3 protein is CTSSSVGRGQETQYF. The DNA for the CDR3 is TGTACCAGCAGCTCAGTAGGGAGGGGTCAAGAGACCCAGTACTTC.

With regard to this clonotype: A single base separates this from a much larger clone, so it may be a read error. The chain uses TRBV28 and TRBJ2-5; 8 bases line up with TRBD2. The J call is in doubt because the DNA end fits TRBJ2-7 better. Germline CDR1 MDHEN, CDR2 SYDVKM. This CDR3 contains 14 residues. The CDR3 loop is CANSPGTSIDEQYF. In nucleotides, the CDR3 is TGTGCCAACAGTCCCGGGACTAGTATCGACGAGCAGTACTTC.

Notes on this clonotype: A much larger clone lies a single base off, so this may be a read error. The CDR3 does not close with the conserved phenylalanine or tryptophan, likely indicating a read error. The chain has TRBV28 and TRBJ1-4; TRBD1 aligns across 8 bases. V dropped 2 bases and J dropped 3; count of bases not matched to a gene: 2. The CDR3 runs to 15 residues. Germline CDR1 MDHEN, CDR2 SYDVKM. The CDR3 here is CASSLGQGANEKLFY. The CDR3 region has the DNA TGTGCCAGCAGTTTAGGACAGGGAGCTAATGAAAAACTGTTTTAT.

Note on this clonotype: One end of the junction varies from germline; a read error may be responsible. The chain joins TRBV7-3 to TRBJ1-5, with D unclear. Germline V gene lookup returns CDR1 SGHTA and CDR2 FQGTGA. This CDR3 region has 13 residues. This CDR3 is CASNLGGNQPQHF. CDR3 DNA sequence: TGTGCCAGCAACTTGGGAGGAAATCAGCCCCAGCACTTT.

The sample holds many counts of this clonotype. The V call is TRBV29-1, the J call TRBJ1-1, with D perhaps matching TRBD1 (6 bases). V was pared by 5 bases and J by 6 bases, with 13 bases between. This CDR3 comprises 12 residues. Germline CDR1 and CDR2: SQVTM and ANQGSEA. In DNA form, the CDR3 reads TGCAGCGTTATACAGGGTAACGCTGAAGCTTTCTTT. The encoded protein is CSVIQGNAEAFF.

This clonotype was found once. Here the CDR3 omits its conserved ending phenylalanine or tryptophan, so a read error is the likely source. The chain combines TRBV20-1 with TRBJ1-2; D call uncertain. The V and J ends lost 5 bases and 2 bases respectively, with 15 bases between them. Germline loops: CDR1 DFQATT, CDR2 SNEGSKA (reference sequence). The CDR3 is made up of 14 amino acids. DNA for the CDR3: TGCAGTGCTGGCGGAACACCACCAAACTATGGCTACACCATC. Translation gives CSAGGTPPNYGYTI.

Points on this clonotype: At one of its ends the junction is not consistent with the germline gene, which may arise from a read error. The chain combines TRBV4-1 with TRBJ2-1; D unclear. Looked up from germline, CDR1 is MGHRA and CDR2 is YSYEKL. The CDR3 length is 17 residues. The CDR3 nucleotides read TGCGCCAGCAGCGGCTTAGGCATATGGATCTCCTATAATGAGCAGTTCTTC. This gives the protein CASSGLGIWISYNEQFF.

There are a few counts of this clonotype. A much larger clone sits a single nucleotide away, making a read error possible. The DNA for the CDR3 is TGTGCCTGGAGGTATGACGGAAACCCTGAAGTTTTCTTT. Protein product: CAWRYDGNPEVFF. The chain employs TRBV30 and TRBJ1-1, with D hard to call. Germline V gives CDR1 GTSNPN, CDR2 SVGIG (reference sequence). The CDR3 is made up of 13 amino acids.

This clonotype was detected ten times or more. The chain couples TRBV12-3 or TRBV12-4 to TRBJ2-1; D is unresolved. The CDR3 has 14 amino acids. Trimming stripped 10 bases from V and 0 bases from J, with 13 bases between. The CDR3 coding sequence is TGTGCCACCCAAGGCGGCCTCTCCTACAATGAGCAGTTCTTC. Protein sequence: CATQGGLSYNEQFF.

Of note for this clonotype: The conserved phenylalanine or tryptophan is not found at the CDR3 terminus, so this likely reflects a read error. The V gene is TRBV30, the J gene TRBJ1-1; D unresolved. Per germline, CDR1 GTSNPN and CDR2 SVGIG (reference sequence). Trimming cost V 2 bases and J 7 bases, with 11 bases left between them. The CDR3 sequence is 12 residues long. The DNA of the CDR3 is TGTGCCTGGAGTCCAGAGGCCAGTGAAGCTTTCCTT. Translation gives CAWSPEASEAFL.

This clonotype was seen a handful of times. Given a much more abundant clone one base away, this may be a read error. The rearrangement uses TRBV7-8 and TRBJ2-3; 8 bases are a match to TRBD2. This CDR3 is 14 amino acids long. From germline, CDR1 is SGHVS and CDR2 FQNEAQ. The DNA for the CDR3 is TGTGCCAGCAACTTAGCGCTGGCGGGAGGATCGCAGTATTTT. It yields the protein CASNLALAGGSQYF.

On this clonotype: In this CDR3 the conserved last residue, phenylalanine or tryptophan, is missing, so a read error is likely. This chain links TRBV11-2 with TRBJ2-3, with D tentatively TRBD2 (6 bases). Trimming stripped 11 bases from V and 4 bases from J, with 19 bases between. Germline values: CDR1 SGHAT, CDR2 FQNNGV. CDR3 length: 14 amino acids. The CDR3 nucleotides are TGTGCCGGATGGCCACGGGAGCCCGCAGATACGCAGTATTTG. It translates to CAGWPREPADTQYL.

On this clonotype: This likely comes from a read error, as the CDR3 has no conserved phenylalanine or tryptophan at its end. The DNA is omitted, as the CDR3 cannot be located on it reliably, and the CDR3 follows TCRdb's listing. The CDR3 sequence: CASTPLEAVHYERYS. The chain has TRBV11-2 and TRBJ2-7; TRBD1 is the table's D call and was not checked against the DNA. The germline CDR1 and CDR2 sequences are SGHAT and FQNNGV. From its first to its last residue, the CDR3 has 15 amino acids.

Comment on this clonotype: Mismatch with germline at one junction end may stem from a read error. This chain joins TRBV4-1 and TRBJ2-1; D uncertain. The CDR3 runs 18 residues. Per germline, CDR1 MGHRA and CDR2 YSYEKL. This CDR3 reads CASSQDPRAPRSYNKQFF. Here the CDR3 DNA reads TGCGCCAGCAGCCAAGATCCCCGGGCCCCCCGCTCCTACAATAAGCAGTTTTTC.

As to this clonotype: A much larger clone lies a single base off, so this may be a read error. This chain connects TRBV5-1 to TRBJ2-3; 10 bases match TRBD1. The germline CDR1 and CDR2 sequences are SGHRS and YFSETQ. CDR3 length: 18 residues. CDR3 in DNA: TGCGCCAGCAGCCACGGGACAGGGGACTACTTTAGCACAGATATGCAGTATTTT. This encodes CASSHGTGDYFSTDMQYF.

Only a few counts were recorded for this clonotype. This sequence joins TRBV21-1 and TRBJ2-7; the table calls TRBD1, which could not be checked here. TRBV21-1 is a pseudogene locus. The length of the CDR3 is 16 residues. The CDR3 sequence: CASSRGGETSTYEQYF. Here the CDR3 DNA reads TGTGCCAGCAGTAGGGGTGGTGAGACTTCAACCTACGAGCAGTACTTC.

A word on this clonotype: An end of the junction differs from the germline gene, which may be a read error. The gene calls are TRBV29-1 and TRBJ2-1, with D perhaps assigned TRBD1 or TRBD2 (6 bases each). CDR3 length: 18 amino acids. The germline CDR1 and CDR2 sequences are SQVTM and ANQGSEA. CDR3 nucleotide sequence: TGCAGAGTTGGTAATAACGGGAGAATCAGGGGCTCCTACAATGAACAGTTCTTC. It specifies CRVGNNGRIRGSYNEQFF.

As for this clonotype: At one boundary the junction diverges from the germline segment, which might be a read error. The V call is TRBV10-3, the J call TRBJ2-1; the D gene is possibly TRBD2 (5 bases). The CDR3 totals 17 residues. The germline V gene encodes CDR1 ENHRY and CDR2 SYGVKD. The CDR3 loop is CAISTSTLGSSYNEQFF. As DNA, the CDR3 is TGTGCTATCAGTACCTCCACACTAGGGAGCTCCTACAATGAGCAGTTCTTC.

The chain links TRBV28 to TRBJ1-5; tentative D call: TRBD1 (6 bases). V lost 3 bases, J lost 15 bases, and 30 bases lay in between. Looked up from germline, CDR1 is MDHEN and CDR2 is SYDVKM. The CDR3 contains 17 residues. CDR3 in amino acids: CASSFTSRAGAYQSPHF. The DNA for the CDR3 is TGTGCCAGCAGTTTTACATCTAGGGCAGGGGCGTACCAGTCCCCGCATTTT.